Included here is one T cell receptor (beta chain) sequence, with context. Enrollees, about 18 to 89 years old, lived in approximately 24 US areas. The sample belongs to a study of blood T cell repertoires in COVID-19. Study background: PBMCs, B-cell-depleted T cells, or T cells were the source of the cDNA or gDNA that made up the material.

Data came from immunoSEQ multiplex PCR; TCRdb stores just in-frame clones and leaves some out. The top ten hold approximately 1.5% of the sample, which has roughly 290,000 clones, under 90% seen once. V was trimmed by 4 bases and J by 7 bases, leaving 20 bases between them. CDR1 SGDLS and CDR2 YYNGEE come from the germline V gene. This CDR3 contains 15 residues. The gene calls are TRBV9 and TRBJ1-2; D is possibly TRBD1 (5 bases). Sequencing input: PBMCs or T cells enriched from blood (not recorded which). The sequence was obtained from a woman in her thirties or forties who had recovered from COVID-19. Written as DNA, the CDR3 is TGTGCCAGCAGCAACACCCGCGCAGGGTGGGTTGGCTACACCTTC. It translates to CASSNTRAGWVGYTF.